This TCR beta chain came from a study of blood T cell repertoires in COVID-19. Measured with immunoSEQ multiplex PCR; TCRdb has only the in-frame clones, and not every one. Of 180,000 or so clones listed, over 70% are singletons. V gave up 3 bases and J gave up 2 bases, with 12 bases separating them. This CDR3 is built from 15 residues. Germline values: CDR1 LGHDT, CDR2 YNNKEL (reference sequence). Seattle's cohort entered during active infection and was followed longitudinally. The chain has TRBV3-1 (or the pseudogene TRBV3-2) and TRBJ2-3; D is ambiguous. The clonotype was recovered from a woman aged 40 to 50 with COVID-19, enrolled during active disease. Sample: peripheral blood. DNA for the CDR3: TGTGCCAGCAGCCACCTAGACGGGTACACAGATACGCAGTATTTT. It specifies CASSHLDGYTDTQYF.